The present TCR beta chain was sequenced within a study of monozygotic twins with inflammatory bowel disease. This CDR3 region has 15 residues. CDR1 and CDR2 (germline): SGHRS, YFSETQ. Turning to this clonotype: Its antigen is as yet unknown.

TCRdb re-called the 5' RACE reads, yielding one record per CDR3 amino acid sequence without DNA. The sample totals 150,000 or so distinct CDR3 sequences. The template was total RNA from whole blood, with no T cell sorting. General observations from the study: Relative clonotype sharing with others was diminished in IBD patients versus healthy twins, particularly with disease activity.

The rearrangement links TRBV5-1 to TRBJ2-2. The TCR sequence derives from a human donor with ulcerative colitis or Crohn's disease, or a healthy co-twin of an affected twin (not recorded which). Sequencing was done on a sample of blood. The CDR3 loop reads CASSSGLANTGELFF. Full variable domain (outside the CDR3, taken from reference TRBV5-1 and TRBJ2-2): KAGVTQTPRYLIKTRGQQVTLSCSPISGHRSVSWYQQTPGQGLQFLFEYFSETQRNKGNFPGRFSGRQFSNSRSEMNVSTLELGDSALYLCASSSGLANTGELFFGEGSRLTVL.